These T cell receptor beta chains were read from a single sample in a study of blood T cell repertoires in COVID-19. The protocol was immunoSEQ multiplex PCR, while the TCRdb copy is restricted to in-frame clones and leaves out a portion. The profile shows hundreds of thousands of clones, 86% of them singletons. Sequencing used peripheral blood. These receptor sequences come from a woman in her 70s with COVID-19, enrolled during active disease. Both conserved end residues are part of each CDR3. The D gene is left open where the match is weak. Clone sizes are given selectively: once, few, many, or a class where the clone is expanded.

D gene | clone size | J gene | V gene | CDR3 DNA | CDR3 protein
TRBD1 | - | TRBJ1-2 | TRBV7-2 | TGTGCCAGCAGCTTTACAGGGGTCCCTCCTTTCTATGGCTACACCTTC | CASSFTGVPPFYGYTF
TRBD1 | - | TRBJ2-5 | TRBV27 | TGTGCCAGCAGCCCCGGGACAGGGAGGAGAACCCAGTACTTC | CASSPGTGRRTQYF
TRBD2 | - | TRBJ2-2 | TRBV7-2 | TGTGCCAGCAGCTACGTCGGGACTAGCGGGGTCACCGGGGAGCTGTTTTTT | CASSYVGTSGVTGELFF
TRBD2 | once | TRBJ2-3 | TRBV4-3 | TGCGCCAGCAGCCAACTGCTAGCGGGGGGGCCGTATACGCAGTATTTT | CASSQLLAGGPYTQYF
- | - | TRBJ1-2 | TRBV6-5 | TGTGCCAGCAGAAAAACGGGGGTCTATGGCTACACCTTC | CASRKTGVYGYTF
TRBD1 | - | TRBJ2-1 | TRBV4-1 | TGCGCCAGCAGCCGAGGGACAGACTACAATGAGCAGTTCTTC | CASSRGTDYNEQFF
TRBD1 | - | TRBJ1-2 | TRBV5-4 | TGTGCCAGCAGCAATGGGGGACAGGGGGCGCTTGGCTACACCTTC | CASSNGGQGALGYTF
- | few | TRBJ1-3 | TRBV7-2 | TGTGCCAGCAGACCGACTTTCTCTGGAAACACCATATATTTT | CASRPTFSGNTIYF
TRBD2 | - | TRBJ2-1 | TRBV7-2 | TGTGCCAGCAGCTTAGGCGGGGGGGCTAGGAATGAGCAGTTCTTC | CASSLGGGARNEQFF
- | few | TRBJ2-1 | TRBV4-3 | TGCGCCAGCAGCCTCCAAACCGGACTAACCTCCTACAATGAGCAGTTCTTC | CASSLQTGLTSYNEQFF
- | few | TRBJ1-2 | TRBV21-1 | TGTGCCAGCAGCAAAGGGAAGGGAGGCCGTGGCTACACCTTC | CASSKGKGGRGYTF
- | - | TRBJ2-7 | TRBV7-2 | TGTGCCAGCAGCCGTAACCTATCTGACGAGCAGTACTTC | CASSRNLSDEQYF
- | - | TRBJ1-1 | TRBV6-6 | TGTGCCAGCAGCCCTATTATGAACACTGAAGCTTTCTTT | CASSPIMNTEAFF
TRBD1 | - | TRBJ2-7 | TRBV14 | TGTGCCAGCAGCCCCGAGGACAGGTCAAGCTCCTACGAGCAGTACTTC | CASSPEDRSSSYEQYF
TRBD1 | - | TRBJ2-1 | TRBV5-1 | TGCGCCAGCAGCCCGGGACAGGTCGACAATGAGCAGTTCTTC | CASSPGQVDNEQFF
TRBD2 | - | TRBJ2-1 | TRBV9 | TGTGCCAGCAGCGTAGTGAGCGGGGGGGCTTACAATGAGCAGTTCTTC | CASSVVSGGAYNEQFF
TRBD1 | - | TRBJ2-5 | TRBV28 | TGTGCCAGCAGTCCCGCAGGGGGTTGGGAGACCCAGTACTTC | CASSPAGGWETQYF
- | few | TRBJ1-6 | TRBV2 | TGTGCCAGCAGTGACAGAGGCAGTTCACCCCTCCACTTT | CASSDRGSSPLHF
- | many | TRBJ2-1 | TRBV7-8 | TGTGCCAGCAGCCCTAACTCCTACAATGAGCAGTTCTTC | CASSPNSYNEQFF
- | - | TRBJ1-4 | TRBV25-1 | TGTGCCAGCAGTGAATTCGGACAGATAGAAAAACTGTTTTTT | CASSEFGQIEKLFF
- | - | TRBJ1-2 | TRBV7-9 | TGTGCCAGCAGCTTAGGGCAGGGTAGGACCTATGGCTACACCTTC | CASSLGQGRTYGYTF
TRBD2 | once | TRBJ2-7 | TRBV4-1 | TGCGCCAGCAGCCTACAACCAAACCTGGGGACTAGCGGAGACTACGAGCAGTACTTC | CASSLQPNLGTSGDYEQYF
TRBD1 | few | TRBJ1-2 | TRBV7-8 | TGTGCCAGCAGCAACCGGGACAGGGTACTTGTCTACACCTTC | CASSNRDRVLVYTF
TRBD1 | - | TRBJ1-2 | TRBV30 | TGTGCCTGGACCCCTGGGACAGGGACCGGCTACACCTTC | CAWTPGTGTGYTF
- | - | TRBJ2-1 | TRBV2 | TGTGCCAGCAGTGTGACTGTGAAGAGGGACAATGAGCAGTTCTTC | CASSVTVKRDNEQFF
- | once | TRBJ1-5 | TRBV5-1 | TGCGCCAGCAGCCCGGGGGAGTGGGTTATTCCGCCCCAGCATTTT | CASSPGEWVIPPQHF
- | - | TRBJ1-5 | TRBV5-8 | TGTGCCAGCAGCGCGGCCATCCAGAATCAGCCCCAGCATTTT | CASSAAIQNQPQHF
- | - | TRBJ2-3 | TRBV30 | TGTGCCTGGAAATCCGACTCATTCACAGATACGCAGTATTTT | CAWKSDSFTDTQYF
TRBD2 | - | TRBJ2-2 | TRBV10-2 | TGCGCCAGCGGGACTAGCTACACCGGGGAGCTGTTTTTT | CASGTSYTGELFF